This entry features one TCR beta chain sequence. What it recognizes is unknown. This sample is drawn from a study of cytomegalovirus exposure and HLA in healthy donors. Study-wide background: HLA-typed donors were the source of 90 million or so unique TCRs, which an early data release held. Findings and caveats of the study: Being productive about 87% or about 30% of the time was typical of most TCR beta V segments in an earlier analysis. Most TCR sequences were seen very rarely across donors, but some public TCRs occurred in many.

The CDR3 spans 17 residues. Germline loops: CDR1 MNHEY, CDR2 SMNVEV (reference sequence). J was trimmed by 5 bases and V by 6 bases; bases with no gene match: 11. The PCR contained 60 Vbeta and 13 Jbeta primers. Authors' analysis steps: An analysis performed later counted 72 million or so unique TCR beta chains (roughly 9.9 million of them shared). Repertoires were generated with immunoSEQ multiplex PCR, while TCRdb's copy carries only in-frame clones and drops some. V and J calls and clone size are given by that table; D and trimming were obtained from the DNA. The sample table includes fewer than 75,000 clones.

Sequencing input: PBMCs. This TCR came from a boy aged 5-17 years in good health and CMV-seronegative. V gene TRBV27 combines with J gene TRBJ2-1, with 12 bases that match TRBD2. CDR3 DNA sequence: TGTGCCAGCAGAATAGGGCGACTAGCGGGGGACGACAATGAGCAGTTCTTC. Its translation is CASRIGRLAGDDNEQFF.